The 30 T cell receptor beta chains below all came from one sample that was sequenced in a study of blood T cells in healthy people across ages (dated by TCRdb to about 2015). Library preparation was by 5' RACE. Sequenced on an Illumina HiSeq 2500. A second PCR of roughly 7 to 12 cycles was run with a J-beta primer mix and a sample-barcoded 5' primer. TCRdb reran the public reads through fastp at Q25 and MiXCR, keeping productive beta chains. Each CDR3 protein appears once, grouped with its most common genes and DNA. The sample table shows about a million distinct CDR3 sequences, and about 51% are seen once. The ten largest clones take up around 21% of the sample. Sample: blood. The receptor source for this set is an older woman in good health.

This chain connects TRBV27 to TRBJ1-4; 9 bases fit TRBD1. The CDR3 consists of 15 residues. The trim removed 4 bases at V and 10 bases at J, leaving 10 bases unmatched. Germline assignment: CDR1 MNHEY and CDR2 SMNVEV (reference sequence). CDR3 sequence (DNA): TGTGCCAGCAGTTCGGGACAGGGTAGGTGGAGAAAACTGTTTTTT. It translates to CASSSGQGRWRKLFF. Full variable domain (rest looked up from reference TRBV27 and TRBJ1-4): EAQVTQNPRYLITVTGKKLTVTCSQNMNHEYMSWYRQDPGLGLRQIYYSMNVEVTDKGDVPEGYKVSRKEKRNFPLILESPSPNQTSLYFCASSSGQGRWRKLFFGSGTQLSVL.

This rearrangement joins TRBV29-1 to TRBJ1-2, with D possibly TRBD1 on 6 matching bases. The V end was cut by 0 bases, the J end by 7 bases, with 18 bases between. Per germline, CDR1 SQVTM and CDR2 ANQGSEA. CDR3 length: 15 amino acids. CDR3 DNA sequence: TGCAGCGTTGAAGATAGGCGGGGGCAGACGAGTGGCTACACCTTC. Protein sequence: CSVEDRRGQTSGYTF.

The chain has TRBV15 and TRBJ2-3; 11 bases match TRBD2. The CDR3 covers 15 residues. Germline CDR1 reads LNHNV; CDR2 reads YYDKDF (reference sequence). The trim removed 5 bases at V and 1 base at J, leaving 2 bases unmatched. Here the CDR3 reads CATSGLAGRTDTQYF. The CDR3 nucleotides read TGTGCCACCAGCGGACTAGCGGGTCGCACAGATACGCAGTATTTT.

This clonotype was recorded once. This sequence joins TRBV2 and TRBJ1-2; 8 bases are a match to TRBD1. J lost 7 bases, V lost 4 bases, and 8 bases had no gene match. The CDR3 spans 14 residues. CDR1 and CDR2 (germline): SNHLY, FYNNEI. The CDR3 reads CASSGDRGRAGYTF. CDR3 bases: TGTGCCAGCAGTGGTGACAGGGGAAGGGCTGGCTACACCTTC.

DNA for the CDR3: TGTGCCAGCAGCCCAGGGGCCCGACAGTATGGTCACGAGCAGTACTTC. It yields the protein CASSPGARQYGHEQYF. The gene calls are TRBV7-2 and TRBJ2-7, with D perhaps TRBD1 (6 bases). This CDR3 comprises 16 residues. V gave up 5 bases and J gave up 5 bases, with 22 bases separating them. Germline V gene lookup returns CDR1 SGHTA and CDR2 FQGNSA.

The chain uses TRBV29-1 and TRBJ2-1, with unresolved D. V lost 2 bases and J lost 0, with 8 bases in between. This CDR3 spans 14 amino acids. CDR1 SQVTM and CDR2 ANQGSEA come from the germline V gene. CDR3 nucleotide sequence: TGCAGCGTTGAACGTCAGAGCTCCTACAATGAGCAGTTCTTC. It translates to CSVERQSSYNEQFF.

In DNA, the CDR3 is TGTGCCAGTAGTACGACAGGGTATAACTCCTACGAGCAGTACTTC. Amino acid sequence: CASSTTGYNSYEQYF. The chain combines TRBV19 with TRBJ2-7, with 7 bases fitting TRBD1. J lost 0 bases, V lost 4 bases, and 6 bases had no gene match. The CDR3 has 15 amino acids. Germline-derived CDR1 and CDR2 are LNHDA and SQIVND (reference sequence).

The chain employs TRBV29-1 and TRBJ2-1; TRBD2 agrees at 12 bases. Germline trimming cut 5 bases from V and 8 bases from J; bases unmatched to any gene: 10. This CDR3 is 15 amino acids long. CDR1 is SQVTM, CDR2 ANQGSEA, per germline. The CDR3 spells CSVCPRTSGNDEQFF. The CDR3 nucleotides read TGCAGCGTTTGCCCCAGGACTAGCGGGAACGATGAGCAGTTCTTC.

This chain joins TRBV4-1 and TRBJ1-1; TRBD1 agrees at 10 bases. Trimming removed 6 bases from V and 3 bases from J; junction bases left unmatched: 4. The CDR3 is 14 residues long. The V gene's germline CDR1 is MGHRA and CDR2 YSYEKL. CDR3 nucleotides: TGCGCCAGCAGGCTGGACAGGGGGTACACTGAAGCTTTCTTT. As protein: CASRLDRGYTEAFF.

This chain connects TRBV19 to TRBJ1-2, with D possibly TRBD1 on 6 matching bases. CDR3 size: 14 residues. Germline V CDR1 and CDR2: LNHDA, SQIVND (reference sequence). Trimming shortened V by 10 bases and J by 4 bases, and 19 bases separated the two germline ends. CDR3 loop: CATEGQRGAYGYTF. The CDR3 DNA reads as TGTGCCACCGAGGGACAACGGGGAGCCTATGGCTACACCTTC.

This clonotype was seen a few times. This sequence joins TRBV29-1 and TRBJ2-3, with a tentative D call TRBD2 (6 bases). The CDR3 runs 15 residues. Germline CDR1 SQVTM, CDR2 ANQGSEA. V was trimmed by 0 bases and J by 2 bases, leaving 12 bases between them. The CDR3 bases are TGCAGCGTTGAAGAAGCCCGGAGGGCCACAGATACGCAGTATTTT. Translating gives CSVEEARRATDTQYF.

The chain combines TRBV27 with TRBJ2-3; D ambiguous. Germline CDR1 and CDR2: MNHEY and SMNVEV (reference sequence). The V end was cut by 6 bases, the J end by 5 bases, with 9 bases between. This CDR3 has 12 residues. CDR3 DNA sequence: TGTGCCAGCAGAGAGCGTGGAGATACGCAGTATTTT. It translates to CASRERGDTQYF.

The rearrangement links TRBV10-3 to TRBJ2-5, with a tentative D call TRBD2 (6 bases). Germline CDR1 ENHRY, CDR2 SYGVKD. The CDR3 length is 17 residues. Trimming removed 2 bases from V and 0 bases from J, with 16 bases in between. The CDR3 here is CAISEVKGREYQETQYF. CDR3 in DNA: TGTGCCATCAGTGAGGTTAAGGGACGGGAGTACCAAGAGACCCAGTACTTC.

The CDR3: CASSSAVRGTDTQYF. For the CDR3, the DNA is TGTGCCAGCAGTTCCGCGGTCCGGGGGACAGATACGCAGTATTTT. This chain links TRBV27 with TRBJ2-3; D is possibly TRBD2 (6 bases). Germline V gives CDR1 MNHEY, CDR2 SMNVEV (reference sequence). V was shortened by 4 bases and J by 3 bases, with 14 bases between the two germline ends. The CDR3 contains 15 residues.

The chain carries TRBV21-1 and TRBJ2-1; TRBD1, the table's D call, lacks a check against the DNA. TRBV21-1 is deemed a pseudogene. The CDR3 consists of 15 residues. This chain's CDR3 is CARAGDNRPSNEQFF. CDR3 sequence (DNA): TGTGCCAGGGCGGGGGATAATCGTCCATCCAATGAGCAGTTCTTC.

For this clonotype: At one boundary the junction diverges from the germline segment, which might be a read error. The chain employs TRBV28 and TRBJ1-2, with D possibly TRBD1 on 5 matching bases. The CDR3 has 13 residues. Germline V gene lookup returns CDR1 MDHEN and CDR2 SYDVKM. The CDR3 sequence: CASSHGAYYGYIF. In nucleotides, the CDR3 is TGTGCCAGCAGCCACGGGGCTTACTATGGCTACATCTTC.

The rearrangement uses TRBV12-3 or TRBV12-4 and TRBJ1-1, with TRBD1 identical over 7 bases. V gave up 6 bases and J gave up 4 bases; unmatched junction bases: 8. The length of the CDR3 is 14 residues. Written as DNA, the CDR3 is TGTGCCAGCAGAGACAGGGCGGGCGCCACTGAAGCTTTCTTT. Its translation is CASRDRAGATEAFF.

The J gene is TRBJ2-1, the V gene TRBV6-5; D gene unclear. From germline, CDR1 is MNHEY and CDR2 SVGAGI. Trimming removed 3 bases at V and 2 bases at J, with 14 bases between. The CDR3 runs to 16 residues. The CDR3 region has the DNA TGTGCCAGCAGTTATGGACGGCGGCCCCCCTACAATGAGCAGTTCTTC. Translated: CASSYGRRPPYNEQFF.

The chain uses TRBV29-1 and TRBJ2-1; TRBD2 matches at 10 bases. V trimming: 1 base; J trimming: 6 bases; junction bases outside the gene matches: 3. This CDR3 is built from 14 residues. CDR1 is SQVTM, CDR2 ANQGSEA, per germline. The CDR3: CSVEVLAGVNEQFF. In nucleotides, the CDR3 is TGCAGCGTTGAAGTGCTAGCGGGGGTCAATGAGCAGTTCTTC.

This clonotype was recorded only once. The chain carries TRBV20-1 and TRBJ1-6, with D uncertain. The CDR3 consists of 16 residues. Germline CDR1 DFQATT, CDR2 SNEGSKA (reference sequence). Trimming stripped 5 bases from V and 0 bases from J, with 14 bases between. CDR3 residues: CSAGRQIGSYNSPLHF. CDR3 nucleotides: TGCAGTGCTGGACGTCAGATCGGCTCCTATAATTCACCCCTCCACTTT.

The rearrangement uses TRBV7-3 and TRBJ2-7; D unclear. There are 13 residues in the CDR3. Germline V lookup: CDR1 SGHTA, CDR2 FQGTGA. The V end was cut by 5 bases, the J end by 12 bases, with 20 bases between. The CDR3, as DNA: TGTGCCAGCAGCGATCTTATGGCGACCCCGGGGTACTTC. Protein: CASSDLMATPGYF.

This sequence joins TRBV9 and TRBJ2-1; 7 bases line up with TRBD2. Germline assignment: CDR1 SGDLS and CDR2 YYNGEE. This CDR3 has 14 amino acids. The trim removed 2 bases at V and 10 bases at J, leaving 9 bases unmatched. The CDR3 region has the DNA TGTGCCAGCAGCGTGAGAGCGTCGGGGGGAGAGCAGTTCTTC. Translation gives CASSVRASGGEQFF. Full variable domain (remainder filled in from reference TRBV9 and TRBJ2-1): DSGVTQTPKHLITATGQRVTLRCSPRSGDLSVYWYQQSLDQGLQFLIQYYNGEERAKGNILERFSAQQFPDLHSELNLSSLELGDSALYFCASSVRASGGEQFFGPGTRLTVL.

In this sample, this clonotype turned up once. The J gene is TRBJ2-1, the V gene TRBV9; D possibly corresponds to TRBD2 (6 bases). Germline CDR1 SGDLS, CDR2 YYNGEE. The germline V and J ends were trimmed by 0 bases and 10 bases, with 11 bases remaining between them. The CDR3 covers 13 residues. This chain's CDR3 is CASSVVPGREQFF. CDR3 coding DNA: TGTGCCAGCAGCGTAGTTCCGGGGAGGGAGCAGTTCTTC. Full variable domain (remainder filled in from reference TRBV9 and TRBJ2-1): DSGVTQTPKHLITATGQRVTLRCSPRSGDLSVYWYQQSLDQGLQFLIQYYNGEERAKGNILERFSAQQFPDLHSELNLSSLELGDSALYFCASSVVPGREQFFGPGTRLTVL.

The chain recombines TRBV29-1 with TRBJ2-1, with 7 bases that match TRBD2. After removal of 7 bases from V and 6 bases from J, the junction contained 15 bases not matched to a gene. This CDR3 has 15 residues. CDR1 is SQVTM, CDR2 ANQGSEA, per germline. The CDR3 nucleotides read TGCAGCGGGGGGAGGGGCAGAAGTGGGATCAATGAGCAGTTCTTC. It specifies CSGGRGRSGINEQFF.

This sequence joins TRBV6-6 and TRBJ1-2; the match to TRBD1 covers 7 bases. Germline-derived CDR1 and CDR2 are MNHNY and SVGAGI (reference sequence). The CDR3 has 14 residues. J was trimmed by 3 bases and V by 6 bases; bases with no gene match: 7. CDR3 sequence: CASRLRDRDYGYTF. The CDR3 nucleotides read TGTGCCAGCAGGCTCCGGGACAGAGACTATGGCTACACCTTC.

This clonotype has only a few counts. CDR3 sequence reads: CASSPTSTRRGDTQYF. The CDR3 coding sequence is TGTGCCAGCAGCCCGACCTCGACTAGGCGGGGAGATACGCAGTATTTT. V gene TRBV9 combines with J gene TRBJ2-3; the D gene is possibly TRBD2 (6 bases). Germline V lookup: CDR1 SGDLS, CDR2 YYNGEE. The CDR3 has 16 amino acids. The ends were cut back, 4 bases at V and 5 bases at J, with 20 bases in the middle.

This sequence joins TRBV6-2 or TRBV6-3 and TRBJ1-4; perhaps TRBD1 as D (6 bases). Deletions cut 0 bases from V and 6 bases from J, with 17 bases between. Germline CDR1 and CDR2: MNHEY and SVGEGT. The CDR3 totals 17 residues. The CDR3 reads CASSYSVRPGHHEKLFF. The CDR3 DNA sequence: TGTGCCAGCAGTTACTCGGTCCGGCCGGGACACCATGAAAAACTGTTTTTT.

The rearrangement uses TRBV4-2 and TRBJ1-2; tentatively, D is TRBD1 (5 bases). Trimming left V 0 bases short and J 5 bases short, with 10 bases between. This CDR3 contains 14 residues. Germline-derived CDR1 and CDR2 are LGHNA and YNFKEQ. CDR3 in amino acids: CASSQETALYGYTF. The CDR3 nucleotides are TGTGCCAGCAGCCAAGAGACAGCGTTATATGGCTACACCTTC.

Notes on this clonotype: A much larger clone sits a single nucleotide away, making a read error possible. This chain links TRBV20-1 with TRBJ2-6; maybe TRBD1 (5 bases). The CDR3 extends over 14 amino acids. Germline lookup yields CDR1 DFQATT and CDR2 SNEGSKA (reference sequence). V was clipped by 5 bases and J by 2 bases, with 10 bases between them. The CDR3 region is CSAYGATGANVLTF. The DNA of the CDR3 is TGCAGTGCTTATGGGGCCACTGGGGCCAACGTCCTGACTTTC.

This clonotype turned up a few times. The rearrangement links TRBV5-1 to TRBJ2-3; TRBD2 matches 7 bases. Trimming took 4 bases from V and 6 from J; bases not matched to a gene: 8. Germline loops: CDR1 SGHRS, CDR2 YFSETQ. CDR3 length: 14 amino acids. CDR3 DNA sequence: TGCGCCAGCAGCGATGCTAGCGGCGGGGATACGCAGTATTTT. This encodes CASSDASGGDTQYF.